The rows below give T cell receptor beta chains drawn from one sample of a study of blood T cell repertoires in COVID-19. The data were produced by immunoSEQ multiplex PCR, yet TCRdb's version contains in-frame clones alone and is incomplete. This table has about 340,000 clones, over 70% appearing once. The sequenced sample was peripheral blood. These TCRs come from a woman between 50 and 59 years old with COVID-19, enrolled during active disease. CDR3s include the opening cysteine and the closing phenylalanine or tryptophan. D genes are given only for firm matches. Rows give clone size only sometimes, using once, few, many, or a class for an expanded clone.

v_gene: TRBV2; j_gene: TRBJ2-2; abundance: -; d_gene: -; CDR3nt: TGTGCCAGCAGGGGCAGGGGTTCCGACACCGGGGAGCTGTTTTTT; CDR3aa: CASRGRGSDTGELFF
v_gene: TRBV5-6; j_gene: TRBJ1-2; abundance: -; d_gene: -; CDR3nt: TGTGCCAGCAGCTTGGGGTACGGAGGATCCGGCTATGGCTACACCTTC; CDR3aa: CASSLGYGGSGYGYTF
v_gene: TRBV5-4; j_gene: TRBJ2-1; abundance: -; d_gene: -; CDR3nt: TGTGCCAGCAGCTTGGCGACGGGCTCCTACAATGAGCAGTTCTTC; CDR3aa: CASSLATGSYNEQFF
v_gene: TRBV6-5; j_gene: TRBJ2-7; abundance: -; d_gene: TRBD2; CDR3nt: TGTGCCAGCAGGGGACTAGCGGGAGTCGAGAGTGAGCAGTACTTC; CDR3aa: CASRGLAGVESEQYF
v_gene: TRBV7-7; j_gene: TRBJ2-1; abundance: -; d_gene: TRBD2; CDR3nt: TGTGCCAGCAGCCCCGAGCTAGCGGGAGGAGGTAATGAGCAGTTCTTC; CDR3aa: CASSPELAGGGNEQFF
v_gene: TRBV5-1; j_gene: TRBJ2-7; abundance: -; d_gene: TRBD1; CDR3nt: TGCGCCAGCAGCCCGGATTCATTAGGGACAGGGAAGTTTCAGCAGTACTTC; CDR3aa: CASSPDSLGTGKFQQYF
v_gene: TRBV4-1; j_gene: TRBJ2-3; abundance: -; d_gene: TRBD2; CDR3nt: TGCGCCAGCAGCGAGCCGACTAGCGGGGGGCTCACAGATACGCAGTATTTT; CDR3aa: CASSEPTSGGLTDTQYF
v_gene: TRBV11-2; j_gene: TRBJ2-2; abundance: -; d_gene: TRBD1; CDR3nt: TGTGCCAGCAGCTGGCGACAGGGACCCATGACGGGGGAGCTGTTTTTT; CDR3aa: CASSWRQGPMTGELFF
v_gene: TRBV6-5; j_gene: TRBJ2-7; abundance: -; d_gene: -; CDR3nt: TGTGCCAGCCACCTTGTTAGCGCCCTGACCTACGAGCAGTACTTC; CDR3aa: CASHLVSALTYEQYF
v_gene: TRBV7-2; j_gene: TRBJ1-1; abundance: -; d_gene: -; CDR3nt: TGTGCCAGCAGTCCTGGGGGGGCGAACACTGAAGCTTTCTTT; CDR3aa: CASSPGGANTEAFF
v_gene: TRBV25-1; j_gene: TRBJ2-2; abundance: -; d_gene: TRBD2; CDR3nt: TGTGCCACCGGGATCCAGCGGGAATCCGGGGAGCTGTTTTTT; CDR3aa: CATGIQRESGELFF
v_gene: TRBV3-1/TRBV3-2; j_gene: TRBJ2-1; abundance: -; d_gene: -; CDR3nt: TGTGCCAGCAGCCAAGGAGAGGGTGAGCAGTTCTTC; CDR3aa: CASSQGEGEQFF
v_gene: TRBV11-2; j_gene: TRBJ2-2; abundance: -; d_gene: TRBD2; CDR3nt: TGTGCCAGCAGCTACGGACTAGCGGGAGTCGGCGGGGAGCTGTTTTTT; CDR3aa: CASSYGLAGVGGELFF
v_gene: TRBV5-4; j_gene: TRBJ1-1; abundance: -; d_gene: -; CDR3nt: TGTGCCAGCAGCTCCAGGGTCCCCACTGAAGCTTTCTTT; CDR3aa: CASSSRVPTEAFF
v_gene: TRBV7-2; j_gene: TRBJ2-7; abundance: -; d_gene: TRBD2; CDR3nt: TGTGCCAGCAGCACCCGTGTGTCTAGCGGGGGGAGGTACGAGCAGTACTTC; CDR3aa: CASSTRVSSGGRYEQYF
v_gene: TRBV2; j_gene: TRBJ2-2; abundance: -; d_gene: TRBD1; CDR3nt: TGTGCCAGCATAGCCGGGACAGTAAACACCGGGGAGCTGTTTTTT; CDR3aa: CASIAGTVNTGELFF
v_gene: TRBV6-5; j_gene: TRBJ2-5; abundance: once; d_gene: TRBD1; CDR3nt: TGTGCCAGCAGACATCGGACAGGCCAAGAGACCCAGTACTTC; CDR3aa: CASRHRTGQETQYF
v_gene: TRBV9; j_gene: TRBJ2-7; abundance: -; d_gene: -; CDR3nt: TGTGCCAGCAGCCCTCCGGGTCGTGGGTTCGAGCAGTACTTC; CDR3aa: CASSPPGRGFEQYF
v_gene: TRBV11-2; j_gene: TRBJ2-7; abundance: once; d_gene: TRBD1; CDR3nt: TGTGCCAGCAGCTACCGCCGGGACAGGGGCTACGAGCAGTACTTC; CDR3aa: CASSYRRDRGYEQYF
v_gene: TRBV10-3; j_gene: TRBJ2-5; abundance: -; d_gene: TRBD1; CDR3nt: TGTGCCATGGGACAGGGGGGTGAGACCCAGTACTTC; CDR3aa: CAMGQGGETQYF
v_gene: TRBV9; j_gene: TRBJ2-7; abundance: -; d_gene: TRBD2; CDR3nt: TGTGCCAGCAGCGTAGGAAGCGGGAGTGGCTACGAGCAGTACTTC; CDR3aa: CASSVGSGSGYEQYF
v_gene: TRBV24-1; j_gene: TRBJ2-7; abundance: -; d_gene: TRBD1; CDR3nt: TGTGCCACCAGTGACTCCACAGGGGCGGACGAGCAGTACTTC; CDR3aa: CATSDSTGADEQYF
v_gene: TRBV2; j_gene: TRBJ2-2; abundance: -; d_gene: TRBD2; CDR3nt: TGTGCCAGCAGGGGACTAGCGGGAAACACCGGGGAGCTGTTTTTT; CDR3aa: CASRGLAGNTGELFF
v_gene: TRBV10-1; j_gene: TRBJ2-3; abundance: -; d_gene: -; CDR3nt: TGCGCCAGCAGTGATGCGGGTTACACAGATACGCAGTATTTT; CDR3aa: CASSDAGYTDTQYF
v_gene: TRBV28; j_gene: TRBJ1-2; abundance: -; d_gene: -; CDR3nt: TGTGCCAGCAGTCCTCGACAGGTTTACAAAGGCTACACCTTC; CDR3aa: CASSPRQVYKGYTF
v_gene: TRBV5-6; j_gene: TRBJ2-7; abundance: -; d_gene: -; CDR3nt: TGTGCCAGCAGCCTGGGAGGAAGTAGAACCTACGAGCAGTACTTC; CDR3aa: CASSLGGSRTYEQYF
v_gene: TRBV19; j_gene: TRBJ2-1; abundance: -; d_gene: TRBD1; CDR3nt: TGTGCCAGTAGTATAGATAGGGACAGGGGATACAATGAGCAGTTCTTC; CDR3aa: CASSIDRDRGYNEQFF
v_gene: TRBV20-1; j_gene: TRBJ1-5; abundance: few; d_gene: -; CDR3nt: TGCAGTGCTAGTACTTCCCCCGCGGCTCAGGGCGGTAACAATCAGCCCCAGCATTTT; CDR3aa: CSASTSPAAQGGNNQPQHF
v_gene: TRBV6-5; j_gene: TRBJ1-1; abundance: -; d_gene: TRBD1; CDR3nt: TGTGCCAGCAGACCCAGGGACAGGGATTATGCTGAAGCTTTCTTT; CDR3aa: CASRPRDRDYAEAFF
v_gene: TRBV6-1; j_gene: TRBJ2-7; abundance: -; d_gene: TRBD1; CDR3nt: TGTGCCAGCAGTGAAGGGACAGGGGGCTACGAGCAGTACTTC; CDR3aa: CASSEGTGGYEQYF
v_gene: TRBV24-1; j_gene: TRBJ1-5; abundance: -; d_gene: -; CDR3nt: TGTGCCACCAGTGGAATTGATAGCGGACAGCCCCAGCATTTT; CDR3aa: CATSGIDSGQPQHF
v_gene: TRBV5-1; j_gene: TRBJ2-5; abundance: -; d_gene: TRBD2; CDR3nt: TGCGCCAGCAGCTTGGTGACTAGCGGGAGAGGTGAGACCCAGTACTTC; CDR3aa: CASSLVTSGRGETQYF